This T cell receptor (beta chain) comes out of a study of liver allograft versus peripheral blood T cells. About the research overall: Recipients' peripheral blood served as the comparator for T cell receptor repertoires in transplanted livers. General study findings and limits: Peripheral blood repertoires reportedly differed from the T cell receptor repertoires found inside liver allografts.

TCRdb reanalysed the reads using MiXCR and keeps one entry per CDR3 protein. The repertoire holds some 10,000 distinct CDR3 sequences, with under 20% as singletons. Notes on this clonotype: Its antigen is still unknown.

The germline V gene has CDR1 DFQATT and CDR2 SNEGSKA (reference sequence). The CDR3 covers 13 residues. Trimming cost V 0 bases and J 6 bases, with 11 bases left between them. This rearrangement joins TRBV20-1 to TRBJ1-2, with no clear D. The source is a human patient who had a liver transplant. The graft donor may have contributed some T cells. The DNA for the CDR3 is TGCAGTGCTAGAGATCCCTCGTTTGATGGCTACACCTTC. Its translation: CSARDPSFDGYTF.